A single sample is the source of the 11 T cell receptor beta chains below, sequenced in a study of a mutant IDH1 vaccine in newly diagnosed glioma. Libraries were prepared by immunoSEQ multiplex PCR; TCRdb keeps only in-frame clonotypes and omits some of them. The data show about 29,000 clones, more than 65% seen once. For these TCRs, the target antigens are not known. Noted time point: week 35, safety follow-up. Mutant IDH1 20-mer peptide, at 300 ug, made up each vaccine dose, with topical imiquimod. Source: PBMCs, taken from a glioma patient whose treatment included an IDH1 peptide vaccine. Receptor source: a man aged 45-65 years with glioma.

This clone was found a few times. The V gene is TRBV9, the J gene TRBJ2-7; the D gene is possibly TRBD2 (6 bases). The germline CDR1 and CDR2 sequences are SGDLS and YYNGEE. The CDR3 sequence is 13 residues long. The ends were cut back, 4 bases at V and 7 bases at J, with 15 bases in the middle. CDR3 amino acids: CASSSPVEGEQYF. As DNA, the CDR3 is TGTGCCAGCAGCTCCCCCGTGGAGGGGGAGCAGTACTTC.

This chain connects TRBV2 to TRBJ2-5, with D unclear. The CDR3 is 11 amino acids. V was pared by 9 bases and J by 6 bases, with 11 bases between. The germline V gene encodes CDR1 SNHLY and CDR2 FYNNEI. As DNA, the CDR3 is TGTGCCAGACCCCGCAAGAAGACCCAGTACTTC. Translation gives CARPRKKTQYF.

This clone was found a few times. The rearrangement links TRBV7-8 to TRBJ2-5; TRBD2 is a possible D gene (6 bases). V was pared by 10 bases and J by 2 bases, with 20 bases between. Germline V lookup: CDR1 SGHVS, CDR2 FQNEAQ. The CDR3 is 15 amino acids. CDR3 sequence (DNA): TGTGCCACTAGGGAAAGGGGACTGCCGCAAGAGACCCAGTACTTC. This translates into CATRERGLPQETQYF.

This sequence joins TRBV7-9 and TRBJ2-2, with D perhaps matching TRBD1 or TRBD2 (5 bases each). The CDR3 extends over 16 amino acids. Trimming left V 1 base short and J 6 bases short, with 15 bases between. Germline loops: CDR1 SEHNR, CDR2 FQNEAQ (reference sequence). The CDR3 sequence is CASSLGGSRGAGELFF. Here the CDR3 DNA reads TGTGCCAGCAGCTTAGGGGGTTCGCGAGGGGCCGGGGAGCTGTTTTTT.

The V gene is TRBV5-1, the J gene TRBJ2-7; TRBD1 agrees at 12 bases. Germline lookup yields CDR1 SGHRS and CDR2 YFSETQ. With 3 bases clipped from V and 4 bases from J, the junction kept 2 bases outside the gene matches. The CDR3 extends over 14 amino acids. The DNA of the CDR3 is TGCGCCAGCAGCTCGGGACAGGGGGCGTACGAGCAGTACTTC. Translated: CASSSGQGAYEQYF.

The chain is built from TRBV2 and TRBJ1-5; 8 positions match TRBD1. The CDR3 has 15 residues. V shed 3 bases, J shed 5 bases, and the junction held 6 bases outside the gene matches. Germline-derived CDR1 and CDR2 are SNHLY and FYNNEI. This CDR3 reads CASSEFRGRDQPQHF. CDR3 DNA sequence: TGTGCCAGCAGTGAGTTCAGGGGGCGCGATCAGCCCCAGCATTTT.

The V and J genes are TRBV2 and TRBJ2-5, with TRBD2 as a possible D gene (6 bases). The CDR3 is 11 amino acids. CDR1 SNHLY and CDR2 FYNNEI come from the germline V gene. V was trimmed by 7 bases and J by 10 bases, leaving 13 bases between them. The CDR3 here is CASTGGERQYF. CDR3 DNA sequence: TGTGCCAGCACCGGCGGGGAGCGCCAGTACTTC.

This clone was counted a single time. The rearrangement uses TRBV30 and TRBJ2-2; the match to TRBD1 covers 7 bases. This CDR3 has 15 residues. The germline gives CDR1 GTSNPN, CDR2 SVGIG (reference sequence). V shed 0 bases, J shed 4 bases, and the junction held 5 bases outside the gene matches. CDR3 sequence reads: CAWSVGQTSTGELFF. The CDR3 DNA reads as TGTGCCTGGAGTGTGGGACAGACGAGCACCGGGGAGCTGTTTTTT.

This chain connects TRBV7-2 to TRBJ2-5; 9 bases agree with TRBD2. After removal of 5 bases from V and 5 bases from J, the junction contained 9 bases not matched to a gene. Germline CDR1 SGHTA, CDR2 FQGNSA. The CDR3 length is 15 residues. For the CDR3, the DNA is TGTGCCAGCAGCGATAGGCGGGGGGGCCTGGAGACCCAGTACTTC. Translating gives CASSDRRGGLETQYF. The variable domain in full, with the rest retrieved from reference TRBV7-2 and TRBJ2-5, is GAGVSQSPSNKVTEKGKDVELRCDPISGHTALYWYRQSLGQGLEFLIYFQGNSAPDKSGLPSDRFSAERTGGSVSTLTIQRTQQEDSAVYLCASSDRRGGLETQYFGPGTRLLVL.

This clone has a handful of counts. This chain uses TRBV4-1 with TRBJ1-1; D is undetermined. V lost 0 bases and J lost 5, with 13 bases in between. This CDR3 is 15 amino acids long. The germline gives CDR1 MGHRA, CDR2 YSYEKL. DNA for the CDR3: TGCGCCAGCAGCCAAGATGGCTTAGGAGGGACTGAAGCTTTCTTT. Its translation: CASSQDGLGGTEAFF.

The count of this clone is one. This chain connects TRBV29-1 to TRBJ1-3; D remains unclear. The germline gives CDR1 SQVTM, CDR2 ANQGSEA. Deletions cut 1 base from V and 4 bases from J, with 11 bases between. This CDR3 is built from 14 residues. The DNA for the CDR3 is TGCAGCGTTGAAGTCCCCACCGGGGGAAACACCATATATTTT. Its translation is CSVEVPTGGNTIYF.